The 6 T cell receptor beta chains reported below all come from one sample, sequenced in a study of regulatory T cells in long-lasting Graves disease (dated by TCRdb to about 2021). Libraries were made using multiplex PCR. This sample was sequenced with an Illumina HiSeq 4000. TCR beta libraries were built with iRepertoire HTBI primers and Arm-PCR amplification of CDR3 regions. TCRdb passed the public sequencing reads through fastp at Q25 and MiXCR, retaining productive beta sequences. Entries are consolidated by CDR3 protein sequence, retaining the most common genes and DNA. A total of roughly 450,000 distinct CDR3 sequences appear in this sample, 20% of them only once. Of the sample, about 7.8% falls within the top ten clones. The time point label, as the study defines it: persistent/refractory GD, antithyroid drugs over 5 years with positive TRAb. RNA was extracted from PBMCs in TRIzol for both TCR sequencing and RNA sequencing.

The sequencing here drew on peripheral blood mononuclear cells (PBMCs), taken when the disease was refractory, from a patient treated with antithyroid drugs. Source of these receptors: a female donor with Graves disease.

The V gene is TRBV30, the J gene TRBJ2-3; no definite D call. This CDR3 comprises 12 residues. Trimming took 0 bases from V and 11 from J, leaving 12 bases between them. Per the germline V gene, CDR1 is GTSNPN and CDR2 is SVGIG (reference sequence). Written as DNA, the CDR3 is TGTGCCTGGAGTGTACTTGCTCGGGTGCAGTATTTT. It encodes CAWSVLARVQYF.

The chain joins TRBV4-2 to TRBJ2-7; tentatively, D is TRBD2 (5 bases). Germline loops: CDR1 LGHNA, CDR2 YNFKEQ. This CDR3 region has 14 residues. The V end lost 1 base, the J end lost 3 bases, and 10 bases lay between the germline ends. The CDR3 region is CASSQGGSYYEQYF. CDR3 DNA sequence: TGTGCCAGCAGCCAAGGAGGGTCCTACTACGAGCAGTACTTC.

Comment on this clonotype: The conserved final phenylalanine or tryptophan is absent from the CDR3, which likely points to a read error. The chain carries TRBV20-1 and TRBJ2-5; 8 bases are shared with TRBD1. This CDR3 is built from 13 residues. Looked up from germline, CDR1 is DFQATT and CDR2 is SNEGSKA (reference sequence). As DNA, the CDR3 is TGCAGCGCCAATGGCAGGGGGCAGGAGACCCAGTACTCC. Amino acid sequence: CSANGRGQETQYS.

This clonotype was detected a few times. J is TRBJ2-6 and V is TRBV5-1, with no clear D. The germline gives CDR1 SGHRS, CDR2 YFSETQ. V gave up 6 bases and J gave up 3 bases, with 16 bases separating them. The CDR3 spans 16 residues. The CDR3 loop is CASTSETWGGANVLTF. In nucleotides, the CDR3 is TGCGCCAGCACCTCGGAAACCTGGGGTGGGGCCAACGTCCTGACTTTC.

This clonotype was recorded at least ten times. The chain has TRBV2 and TRBJ2-3; D is possibly TRBD2 (6 bases). Germline values: CDR1 SNHLY, CDR2 FYNNEI. Trimming cost V 5 bases and J 5 bases, with 11 bases left between them. CDR3 length: 13 residues. CDR3 sequence reads: CASSNLGRDTQYF. The CDR3 region has the DNA TGTGCCAGCAGTAACCTCGGGAGAGATACGCAGTATTTT.

This clonotype was detected many times. Written as DNA, the CDR3 is TGCAGTGCTAGCGGGACTAGCATCCTTGGGACCTACGAGCAGTACTTC. Protein sequence: CSASGTSILGTYEQYF. This rearrangement joins TRBV20-1 to TRBJ2-7; 9 bases agree with TRBD2. The CDR3 sequence is 16 residues long. The J segment lost 2 bases and the V segment lost 3 bases, leaving 11 bases of the junction unmatched. Germline lookup yields CDR1 DFQATT and CDR2 SNEGSKA (reference sequence).